This T cell receptor (beta chain) was recorded in a study of cytomegalovirus exposure and HLA in healthy donors. Notes on the study in general: When the data were analyzed later, several of the most significant clusters appeared to be linked to common viral pathogens. The number of N-insertions in an Asian-associated ancestry cluster was reportedly below the roughly 660-donor mean in a later analysis. Using the classifier, cytomegalovirus status was reportedly diagnosed with high specificity and sensitivity. In a later analysis, HLA-C alleles had the fewest associated TCRs, DRB1 alleles the most.

PCR was performed using 60 Vbeta and 13 Jbeta primers. Sequencing used immunoSEQ multiplex PCR; TCRdb keeps in-frame clones, though not all of them. The sample contains about 200,000 clones, approximately 78% of which appear only once. CDR1 MDHEN and CDR2 SYDVKM come from the germline V gene. The CDR3 is 14 residues long. Trimming cost V 7 bases and J 2 bases, with 14 bases left between them. A note on this clone: No antigen is known for it.

J is TRBJ1-1 and V is TRBV28; no clear D. The sample comprised PBMCs. The TCR sequence derives from a man aged 25 to 40 in good health and CMV-seronegative. This CDR3 is CASTERERNTEAFF. The CDR3 bases are TGTGCCAGCACTGAACGGGAGAGAAACACTGAAGCTTTCTTT. Using reference TRBV28 and TRBJ1-1 for the parts outside the CDR3, the full variable domain is DVKVTQSSRYLVKRTGEKVFLECVQDMDHENMFWYRQDPGLGLRLIYFSYDVKMKEKGDIPEGYSVSREKKERFSLILESASTNQTSMYLCASTERERNTEAFFGQGTRLTVV.